This T cell receptor beta chain was found in a study of cytomegalovirus exposure and HLA in healthy donors. General study results and limits: Confirmation in vitro established that three CMV-associated chains were specific for CMV antigens. Certain sequence variants were highly shared and formed a cluster, and this cluster was likely a sequencing artifact.

PCR amplification relied on 60 Vbeta primers (plus 13 Jbeta primers). Using immunoSEQ multiplex PCR, the repertoire was profiled, and TCRdb retains in-frame clones only, with some absent. The data hold roughly 180,000 clones, with roughly 88% observed a single time. Concerning this clone itself: Its antigen is unidentified.

Germline values: CDR1 SGHNT, CDR2 YENEEA. This CDR3 comprises 16 residues. J lost 5 bases, V lost 1 base, and 4 bases had no gene match. The sequencing sample was made of PBMCs. The receptor was isolated from a girl aged 2 to 10 in good health and CMV-seropositive. The chain employs TRBV11-3 and TRBJ2-7; 14 nucleotides agree with TRBD2. In nucleotides, the CDR3 is TGTGCCAGCAGCTTAGGGGGACTAGCGGGAGCCCACGAGCAGTACTTC. Protein sequence: CASSLGGLAGAHEQYF.